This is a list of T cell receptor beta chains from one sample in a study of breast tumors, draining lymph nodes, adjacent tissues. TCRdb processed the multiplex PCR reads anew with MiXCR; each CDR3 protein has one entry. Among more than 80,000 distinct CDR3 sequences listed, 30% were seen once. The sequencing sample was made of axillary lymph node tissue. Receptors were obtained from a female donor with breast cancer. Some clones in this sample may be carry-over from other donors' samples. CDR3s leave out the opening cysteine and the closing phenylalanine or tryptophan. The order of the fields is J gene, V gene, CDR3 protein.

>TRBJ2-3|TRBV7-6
ASSLAGGTSPAAQY
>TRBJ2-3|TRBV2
ASSEERVDTQY
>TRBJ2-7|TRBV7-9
ASSPGQGFSEQY
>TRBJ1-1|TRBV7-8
ASSFQGVAEAF
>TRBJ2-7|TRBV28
ASSFSDRADEQY
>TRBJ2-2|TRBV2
ASSGLAGTGELF
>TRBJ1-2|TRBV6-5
ASSWDRGYGYT
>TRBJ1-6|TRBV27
ASSANGQVYNSPLH
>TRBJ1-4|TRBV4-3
ASSQDRARGGSLGTMKKLF
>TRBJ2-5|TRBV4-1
ASSQDFAGWETQY
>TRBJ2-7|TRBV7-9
ASSNGYEQY
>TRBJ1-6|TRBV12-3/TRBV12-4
ASSFGQPNSPLH
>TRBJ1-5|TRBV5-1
ASSPGQGLGNQPQH
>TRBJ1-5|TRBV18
ASSPQEGPPRH
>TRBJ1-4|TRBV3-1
ASSQQGQVV
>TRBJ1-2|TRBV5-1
ASSWGGQGIYGYT
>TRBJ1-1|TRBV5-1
ASSLTGGVEAF
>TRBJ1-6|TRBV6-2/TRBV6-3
ASILPGQHHSPLH
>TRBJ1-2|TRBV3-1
ASRNRANYGYT
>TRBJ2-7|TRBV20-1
SARDRVTGAYEQY
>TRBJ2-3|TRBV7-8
ASSSSLAGGTDTQY
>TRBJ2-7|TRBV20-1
SAPLSTSRSYEQY
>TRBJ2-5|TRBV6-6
ASSYAGQGRETQY
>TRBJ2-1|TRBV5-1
ASSPGLFSYNEQF
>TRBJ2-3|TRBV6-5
ASSYSRAPPTDTQY
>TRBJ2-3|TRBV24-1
ATSDSLDITDTQY
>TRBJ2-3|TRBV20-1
SAIRPISGTYGPDTQY